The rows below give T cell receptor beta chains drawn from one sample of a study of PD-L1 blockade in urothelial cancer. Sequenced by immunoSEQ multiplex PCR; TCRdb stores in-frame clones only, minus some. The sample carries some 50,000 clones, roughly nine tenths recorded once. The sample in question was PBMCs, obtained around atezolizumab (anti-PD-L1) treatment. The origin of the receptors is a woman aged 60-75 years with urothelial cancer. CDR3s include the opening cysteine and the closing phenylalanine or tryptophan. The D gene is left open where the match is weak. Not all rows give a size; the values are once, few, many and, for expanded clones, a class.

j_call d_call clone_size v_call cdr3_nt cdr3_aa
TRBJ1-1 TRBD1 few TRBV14 TGTGCCAGCAGCGGGACAGGGAACATCGTGGCTGAAGCTTTCTTT CASSGTGNIVAEAFF
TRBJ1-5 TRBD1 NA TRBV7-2 TGTGCCAGCAGCTTAGGTTCAGGGACAGGGTTTGACCAGCCCCAGCATTTT CASSLGSGTGFDQPQHF
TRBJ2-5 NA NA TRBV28 TGTGCCAGCAGGGAGACTAGTTGGTACCAAGAGACCCAGTACTTC CASRETSWYQETQYF
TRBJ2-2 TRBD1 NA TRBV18 TGTGCCAGCTCACCGTATTGGGACAGGGGCACCGGGGAGCTGTTTTTT CASSPYWDRGTGELFF
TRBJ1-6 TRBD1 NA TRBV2 TGTGCCAGCAGCCTACGGGACAGCAATTCACCCCTCCACTTT CASSLRDSNSPLHF
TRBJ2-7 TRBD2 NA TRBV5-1 TGCGCCAGCAGCTCGCTGGGACTAGCGGGAGCCTACGAGCAGTACTTC CASSSLGLAGAYEQYF
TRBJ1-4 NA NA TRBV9 TGTGCCAGCAGCGTAGGCGCGGTTGGTGGGGAAAAACTGTTTTTT CASSVGAVGGEKLFF
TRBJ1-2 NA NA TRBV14 TGTGCCAGCAGCCAAGTGGGGGGGGTTCGGAGTGGCTACACCTTC CASSQVGGVRSGYTF
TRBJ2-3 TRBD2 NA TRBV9 TGTGCCAGCAGCGTGACACTAGCGGGGAGCACAGATACGCAGTATTTT CASSVTLAGSTDTQYF
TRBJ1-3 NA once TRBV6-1 TGTGCCAGCAGGTCAGGGGAAAACTCTGGAAACACCATATATTTT CASRSGENSGNTIYF
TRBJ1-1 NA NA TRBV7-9 TGTGCCAGCACCCTAATGGGGGCAACTGAAGCTTTCTTT CASTLMGATEAFF
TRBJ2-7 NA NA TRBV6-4 TGTGCCAGCAGGTTCCCGGGACATAGCTCCTACGAGCAGTACTTC CASRFPGHSSYEQYF
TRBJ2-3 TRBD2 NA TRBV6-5 TGTGCCAGCCGGAGAGCGGGAGCTTTAGATACGCAGTATTTT CASRRAGALDTQYF
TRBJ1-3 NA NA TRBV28 TGTGCCAGCGGACACTCTGGAAACACCATATATTTT CASGHSGNTIYF
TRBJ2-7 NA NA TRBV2 TGTGCCAGTCGCCGGGACATTCCACTCTACGAGCAGTACTTC CASRRDIPLYEQYF
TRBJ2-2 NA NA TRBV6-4 TGTGCCAGCAGAAGGGACTCCTCCACCGGGGAGCTGTTTTTT CASRRDSSTGELFF
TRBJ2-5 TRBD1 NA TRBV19 TGTGCCAGTAGTATCCCCCTACGGGGTCGGACAGGGGTAGGAGAGACCCAGTACTTC CASSIPLRGRTGVGETQYF
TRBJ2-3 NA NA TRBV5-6 TGTGCCAGCAGCTTGGGGTCAGCGAGCCCCGCAGATACGCAGTATTTT CASSLGSASPADTQYF
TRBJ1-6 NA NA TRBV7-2 TGTGCCAGCAGCTCCATAGGGGTTACACCCCTCCACTTT CASSSIGVTPLHF
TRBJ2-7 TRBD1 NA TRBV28 TGTGCCAGCAATCCCCGACAGGGGCGTTCCTACGAGCAGTACTTC CASNPRQGRSYEQYF
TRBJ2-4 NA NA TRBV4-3 TGCGCCAGCAGCCAAGATACCCTGGCCAAGCGCATTCAGTACTTC CASSQDTLAKRIQYF
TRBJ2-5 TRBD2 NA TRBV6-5 TGTGCCAGCAGCCCTAGCGGGGGGCTCGGAGAGACCCAGTACTTC CASSPSGGLGETQYF
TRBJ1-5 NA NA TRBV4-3 TGCGCCAGCAGCCAGGATCTGGGGGCTGATCAGCCCCAGCATTTT CASSQDLGADQPQHF
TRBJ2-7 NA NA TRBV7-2 TGTGCCAGCAGCTTACGCGACGGGGGGGCAGGGGGCGAGCAGTACTTC CASSLRDGGAGGEQYF
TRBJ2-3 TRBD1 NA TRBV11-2 TGTGCCAGCAGCCGAACCGGGACAGGGAGCACAGATACGCAGTATTTT CASSRTGTGSTDTQYF
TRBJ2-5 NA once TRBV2 TGTGCCAGCAAAAAGACAGCCCAAGAGACCCAGTACTTC CASKKTAQETQYF
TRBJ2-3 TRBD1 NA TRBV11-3 TGTGCCAGCAGCGTGGGACAGAGCTTCTCAGATACGCAGTATTTT CASSVGQSFSDTQYF
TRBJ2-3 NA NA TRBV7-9 TGTGCCAGCAGCCTTACTACGGGAGTCAGGGATACGCAGTATTTT CASSLTTGVRDTQYF
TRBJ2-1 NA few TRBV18 TGTGCCAGCTCGTCAGTCGGGGTGGATGAGCAGTTCTTC CASSSVGVDEQFF
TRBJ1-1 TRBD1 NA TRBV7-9 TGTGCCAGCAGCTCCCGGGACAGACCCTACGAAGCTTTCTTT CASSSRDRPYEAFF
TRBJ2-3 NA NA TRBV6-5 TGTGCCAGCAGTTACGGGCGGGGTACGCAGTATTTT CASSYGRGTQYF
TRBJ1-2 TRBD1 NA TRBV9 TGTGCCAGCAGCACCCAGACAGGGACCCGGTACACCTTC CASSTQTGTRYTF
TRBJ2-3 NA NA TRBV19 TGTGCCAGTCAAAAATTGATGGGGGGACGGACAGATACGCAGTATTTT CASQKLMGGRTDTQYF
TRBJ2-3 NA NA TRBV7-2 TGTGCCAGCAGCCTTCGCCGGGGGGATACGCAGTATTTT CASSLRRGDTQYF
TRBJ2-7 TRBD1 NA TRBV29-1 TGCAGCGTTGAATCTCGGGACAGGGGCTACGAGCAGTACTTC CSVESRDRGYEQYF
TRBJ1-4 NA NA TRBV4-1 TGCGCCAGCAGCCAAGTTCCAGGGACTAATGAAAAACTGTTTTTT CASSQVPGTNEKLFF
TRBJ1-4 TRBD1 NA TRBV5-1 TGCGCCAGCAGCTTGTTTACAGGGGTGAATGAAAAACTGTTTTTT CASSLFTGVNEKLFF
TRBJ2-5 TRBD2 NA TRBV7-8 TGTGCCAGCAGCGCCCTGGGACTAGCGGGGCCTGCCCAGTACTTC CASSALGLAGPAQYF
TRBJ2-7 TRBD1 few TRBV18 TGTGCCAGCTCACAGTCCGGGACAGGATACGAGCAGTACTTC CASSQSGTGYEQYF
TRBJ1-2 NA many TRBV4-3 TGCGCCAGCAGCCAAGCGACAGGCCTTAACTATGGCTACACCTTC CASSQATGLNYGYTF
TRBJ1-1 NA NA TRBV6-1 TGTGCCAGCGCAAGGTTCACAGGGACTGAAGCTTTCTTT CASARFTGTEAFF
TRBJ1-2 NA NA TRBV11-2 TGTGCCGGCAGTAAGAGTCCCTATGGCTACACCTTC CAGSKSPYGYTF
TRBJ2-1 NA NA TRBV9 TGTGCCAGCAGCGGAACCAAACGCGCCTACAATGAGCAGTTCTTC CASSGTKRAYNEQFF
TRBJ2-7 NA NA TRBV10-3 TGTGCCATCAGTGAGTCTTTAGGGGCCTACGAGCAGTACTTC CAISESLGAYEQYF
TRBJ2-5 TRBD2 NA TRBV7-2 TGTGCCAGCAGCTTAGCGAGAGGACTAGCGGGAGGGCTTGAGACCCAGTACTTC CASSLARGLAGGLETQYF
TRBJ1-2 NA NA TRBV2 TGTGCCAGCGCGGGTTCGGGGGTACGGTATGGCTACACCTTC CASAGSGVRYGYTF
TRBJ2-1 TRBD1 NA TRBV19 TGTGCCAGTACCCAGGGGGCTAACAATGAGCAGTTCTTC CASTQGANNEQFF
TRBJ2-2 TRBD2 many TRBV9 TGTGCCAGCAGCGCACTAGCGGGGGGGCATGACGGGGAGCTGTTTTTT CASSALAGGHDGELFF
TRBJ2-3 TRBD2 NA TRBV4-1 TGCGCCAGCAGCCAGGGACTAGCAGCAGATACGCAGTATTTT CASSQGLAADTQYF
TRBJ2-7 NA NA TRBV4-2 TGTGCCAGCAGCCAAGAAGACAGCACCTACGAGCAGTACTTC CASSQEDSTYEQYF
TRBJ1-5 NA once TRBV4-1 TGCGCCAGCAGCCCCGCCTGGGGACAACAGTATCAGCCCCAGCATTTT CASSPAWGQQYQPQHF
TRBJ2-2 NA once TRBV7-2 TGTGCCAGCAGCCAAACAGGGTCGGCCGGGGAGCTGTTTTTT CASSQTGSAGELFF
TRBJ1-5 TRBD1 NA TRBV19 TGTGCCAGTAGGTCAACCGGGACAGGGGAGGGCCAGCCCCAGCATTTT CASRSTGTGEGQPQHF
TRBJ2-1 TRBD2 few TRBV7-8 TGTGCCAGCAGCTCCGGTTTAACTAGCGTTGAGCAGTTCTTC CASSSGLTSVEQFF
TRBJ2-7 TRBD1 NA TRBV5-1 TGCGCCAGCAGAACGGACAGGGGAGAGAGGTCCTACGAGCAGTACTTC CASRTDRGERSYEQYF
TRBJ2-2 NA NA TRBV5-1 TGCGCCAGCAGCTTGGGCCAGCGGATCACCGGGGAGCTGTTTTTT CASSLGQRITGELFF